This T cell receptor beta chain was sequenced during a study of blood T cell repertoires in COVID-19. For the study at large: There were acute and convalescent COVID-19 samples, and they came from the United States, Italy and Spain. Nucleic acid was either cDNA or gDNA, and it came from T cells, B-cell-depleted T cells, or PBMCs.

In the original processing: By means of reference gene primer amplification, nucleated cell counts were estimated. Produced via immunoSEQ multiplex PCR; TCRdb's table is partial and in-frame only. V, J and clone size reflect that table, while D and trimming were determined from the DNA. Among 30,000 to 40,000 clones, about 80% were seen once, and the ten largest hold less than 35%. The receptor was isolated from an elderly man with acute or convalescent COVID-19. The sequencing input was peripheral blood.

The CDR3 protein is CASSSFSTQETQYF. DNA for the CDR3: TGCGCCAGCAGCTCATTCTCTACCCAAGAGACCCAGTACTTC. V usage is TRBV5-1 and J usage is TRBJ2-5; D is unclear. Germline loops: CDR1 SGHRS, CDR2 YFSETQ. Trimming took off 3 bases at V and 1 base at J, with 10 bases between the two ends. This CDR3 is 14 amino acids long.